A selection of T cell receptor beta chains follows, all from one sample in a study of beta chain features in type 1 diabetes. Method: immunoSEQ multiplex PCR; TCRdb's copy keeps in-frame clones and lacks some. The data show hundreds of thousands of clones, around an eighth seen once. Sequenced: naive CD4+ T cells from blood. These receptors all come from a young man with type 1 diabetes. CDR3s include the opening cysteine and the closing phenylalanine or tryptophan. The order of the fields is V gene, J gene, clone size, D gene, CDR3 protein. The D gene is left open where the match is weak. Not all rows give a size; the values are once, few, many and, for expanded clones, a class.

V: TRBV5-1; J: TRBJ2-1; size: NA; D: TRBD2; CDR3: CASSLGAGISYNEQFF
V: TRBV15; J: TRBJ2-2; size: NA; D: NA; CDR3: CATSRPRGDRAGELFF
V: TRBV5-4; J: TRBJ2-1; size: NA; D: TRBD2; CDR3: CASSPGAGTSENEQFF
V: TRBV29-1; J: TRBJ1-1; size: NA; D: NA; CDR3: CSVEGSGGVTEAFF
V: TRBV13; J: TRBJ1-5; size: NA; D: NA; CDR3: CASSYRKDQPQHF
V: TRBV2; J: TRBJ2-1; size: NA; D: NA; CDR3: CASLKKRSSSYNEQFF
V: TRBV10-3; J: TRBJ2-7; size: few; D: TRBD2; CDR3: CAISDATRLAGAPEQYF
V: TRBV25-1; J: TRBJ1-2; size: NA; D: TRBD1; CDR3: CASSVQGANYGYTF
V: TRBV27; J: TRBJ2-7; size: NA; D: NA; CDR3: CASSHRDKSYEQYF
V: TRBV7-3; J: TRBJ2-7; size: few; D: NA; CDR3: CASSPTDSSYEQYF
V: TRBV25-1; J: TRBJ1-2; size: few; D: TRBD1; CDR3: CASSESPGQGAGGYTF
V: TRBV5-1; J: TRBJ2-4; size: NA; D: TRBD1; CDR3: CASSDPSGTALNIQYF
V: TRBV9; J: TRBJ2-7; size: few; D: TRBD2; CDR3: CASGLAGVEQYF
V: TRBV30; J: TRBJ1-5; size: few; D: NA; CDR3: CAWEGQDRGPQHF
V: TRBV7-3; J: TRBJ2-1; size: few; D: NA; CDR3: CATSKGSYNEQFF
V: TRBV30; J: TRBJ2-5; size: NA; D: TRBD2; CDR3: CACTGLAGVGETQYF
V: TRBV7-9; J: TRBJ1-1; size: NA; D: NA; CDR3: CASSLAAATTEAFF
V: TRBV7-9; J: TRBJ1-4; size: few; D: NA; CDR3: CASTDRTFGEGLFF
V: TRBV9; J: TRBJ1-6; size: NA; D: TRBD1; CDR3: CASSVAATGNSPLHF
V: TRBV18; J: TRBJ2-3; size: NA; D: NA; CDR3: CASSPPQETDTQYF
V: TRBV7-9; J: TRBJ2-4; size: few; D: NA; CDR3: CASSAGRGNIQYF
V: TRBV30; J: TRBJ2-1; size: few; D: NA; CDR3: CAWIGKGIRWSYNEQFF
V: TRBV5-1; J: TRBJ2-7; size: few; D: NA; CDR3: CASSFTTGSLSYEQYF
V: TRBV5-1; J: TRBJ2-1; size: NA; D: TRBD1; CDR3: CASSYSTGGKGNEQFF
V: TRBV18; J: TRBJ2-5; size: few; D: NA; CDR3: CASSRNPGDGGQETQYF
V: TRBV2; J: TRBJ1-1; size: few; D: NA; CDR3: CASSEDRYEAFF
V: TRBV12-2; J: TRBJ2-7; size: NA; D: NA; CDR3: CASRLGGELVSNEQYF
V: TRBV6-5; J: TRBJ1-2; size: few; D: TRBD1; CDR3: CASTGSRDRLYGYTF
V: TRBV7-9; J: TRBJ2-1; size: few; D: TRBD2; CDR3: CASSPGTSGSYEQFF
V: TRBV7-7; J: TRBJ1-1; size: NA; D: NA; CDR3: CVLAASGPPGAEAFF
V: TRBV28; J: TRBJ1-4; size: once; D: TRBD1; CDR3: CASTPGRGSVKLFF
V: TRBV2; J: TRBJ2-5; size: NA; D: NA; CDR3: CASSARGETQYF
V: TRBV7-9; J: TRBJ1-4; size: few; D: TRBD1; CDR3: CASSRDRGGNEKLFF
V: TRBV18; J: TRBJ2-3; size: NA; D: NA; CDR3: CASSPMYEDTQYF
V: TRBV28; J: TRBJ2-7; size: few; D: NA; CDR3: CASSSQVPTYEQYF
V: TRBV5-6; J: TRBJ2-5; size: few; D: NA; CDR3: CASSFSAPETQYF
V: TRBV5-1; J: TRBJ2-3; size: few; D: TRBD2; CDR3: CASSPGLADRMDTQYF